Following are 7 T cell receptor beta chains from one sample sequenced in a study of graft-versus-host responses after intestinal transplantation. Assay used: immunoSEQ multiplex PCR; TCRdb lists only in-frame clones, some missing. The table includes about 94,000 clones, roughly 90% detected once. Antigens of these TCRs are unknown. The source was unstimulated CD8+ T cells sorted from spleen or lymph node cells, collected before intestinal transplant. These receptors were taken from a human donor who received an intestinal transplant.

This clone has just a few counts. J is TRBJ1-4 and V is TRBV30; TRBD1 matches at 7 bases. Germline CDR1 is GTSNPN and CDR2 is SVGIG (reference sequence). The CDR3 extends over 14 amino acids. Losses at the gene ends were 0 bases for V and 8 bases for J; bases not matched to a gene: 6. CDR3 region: CAWSVPAGGEKLFF. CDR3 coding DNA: TGTGCCTGGAGTGTCCCGGCAGGGGGAGAAAAACTGTTTTTT.

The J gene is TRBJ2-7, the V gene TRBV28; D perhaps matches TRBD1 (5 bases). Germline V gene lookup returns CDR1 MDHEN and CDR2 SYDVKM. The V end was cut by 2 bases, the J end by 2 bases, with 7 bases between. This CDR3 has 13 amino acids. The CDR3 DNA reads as TGTGCCAGCAGTTTAGCCAGGGCCTACGAGCAGTACTTC. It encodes CASSLARAYEQYF.

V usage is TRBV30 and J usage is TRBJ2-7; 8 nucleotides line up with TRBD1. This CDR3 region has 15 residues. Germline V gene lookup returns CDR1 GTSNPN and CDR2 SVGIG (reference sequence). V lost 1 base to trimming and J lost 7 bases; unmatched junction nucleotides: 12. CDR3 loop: CAWSEITGGLREQYF. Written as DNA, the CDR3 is TGTGCCTGGAGTGAAATTACAGGGGGGCTGAGGGAGCAGTACTTC.

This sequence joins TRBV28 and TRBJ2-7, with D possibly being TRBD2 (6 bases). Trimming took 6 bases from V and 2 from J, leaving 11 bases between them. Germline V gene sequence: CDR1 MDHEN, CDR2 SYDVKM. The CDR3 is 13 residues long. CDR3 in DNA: TGTGCCAGCAGGACGGGGGACGCCTACGAGCAGTACTTC. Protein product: CASRTGDAYEQYF.

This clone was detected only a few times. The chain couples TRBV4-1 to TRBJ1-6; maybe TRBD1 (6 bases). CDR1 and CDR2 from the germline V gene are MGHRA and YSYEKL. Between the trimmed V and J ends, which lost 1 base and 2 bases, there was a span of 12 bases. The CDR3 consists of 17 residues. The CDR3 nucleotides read TGCGCCAGCAGCCAAGTTTTTGACAGGACCTATAATTCACCCCTCCACTTT. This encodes CASSQVFDRTYNSPLHF.

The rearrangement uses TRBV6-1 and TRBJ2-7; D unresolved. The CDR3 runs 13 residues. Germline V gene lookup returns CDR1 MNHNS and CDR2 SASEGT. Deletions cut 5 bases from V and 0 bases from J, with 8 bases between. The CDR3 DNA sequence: TGTGCCAGCAGTTATAGGAGCTCCTACGAGCAGTACTTC. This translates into CASSYRSSYEQYF.

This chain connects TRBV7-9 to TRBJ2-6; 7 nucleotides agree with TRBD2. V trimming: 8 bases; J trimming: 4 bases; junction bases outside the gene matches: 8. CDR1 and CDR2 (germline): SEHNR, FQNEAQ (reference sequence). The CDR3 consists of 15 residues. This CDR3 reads CASGWGGSGANVLTF. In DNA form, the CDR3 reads TGTGCCAGCGGCTGGGGGGGTTCGGGGGCCAACGTCCTGACTTTC.